Following are 29 T cell receptor beta chains from one sample sequenced in a study of post-analysis software for immune sequencing data. General study points: Patients showed TRBV5-6, TRBV5-1 and TRBV20-1 among four to six TRBV segments more frequent than in controls.

Libraries were made from TCR beta cDNA, and they carried unique molecular identifiers. TCRdb re-called the PCR reads with MiXCR, one entry per CDR3 protein. The sample holds some 890,000 distinct CDR3 sequences, approximately 50% seen once. For these TCRs, the target antigens are not known. The sample comprised blood. These receptors all come from a girl aged 5 to 17 with multiple sclerosis.

The CDR3 region has the DNA TGTGCCAGCAGTTTAAGGCTAGCGGCCGAGCAGTTCTTC. Encoded protein: CASSLRLAAEQFF. This chain uses TRBV12-3 or TRBV12-4 with TRBJ2-1, with 7 positions matching TRBD2. CDR3 length equals 13 residues. Germline trimming cut 2 bases from V and 10 bases from J; bases unmatched to any gene: 5.

V and J are TRBV5-1 and TRBJ2-1, with a possible D match to TRBD2 (5 bases). The J call is doubtful: the DNA matches TRBJ2-7 better. CDR3 length equals 15 residues. CDR1 and CDR2 (germline): SGHRS, YFSETQ. CDR3 sequence reads: CASSPDFRSYNEQYF. The DNA of the CDR3 is TGCGCCAGCAGTCCGGACTTCCGCTCCTACAATGAGCAGTACTTC.

The genes are TRBV2 and TRBJ1-2, with D possibly being TRBD1 (6 bases). The CDR3 is made up of 16 amino acids. CDR1 is SNHLY and CDR2 is FYNNEI in the germline V gene. The V end lost 6 bases, the J end lost 3 bases, and 20 bases lay between the germline ends. CDR3 loop: CASSERTAISYYGYTF. Here the CDR3 DNA reads TGTGCCAGCAGCGAGCGGACAGCTATCTCTTACTATGGCTACACCTTC.

The chain carries TRBV7-2 and TRBJ2-1; 12 positions match TRBD2. J was trimmed by 9 bases and V by 3 bases; bases with no gene match: 9. The CDR3 runs 16 residues. The germline gives CDR1 SGHTA, CDR2 FQGNSA. The DNA of the CDR3 is TGTGCCAGCAGCTTTAGTCCGACTAGCGGGGGCCGTGAGCAGTTCTTC. Residues: CASSFSPTSGGREQFF.

This chain connects TRBV29-1 to TRBJ2-7, with 11 positions matching TRBD2. The CDR3 consists of 13 residues. Germline V gene sequence: CDR1 SQVTM, CDR2 ANQGSEA. V trimming: 6 bases; J trimming: 2 bases; junction bases outside the gene matches: 3. The CDR3 DNA sequence: TGCAGCGTCTTAGCGGGGGGGACCTACGAGCAGTACTTC. Translating gives CSVLAGGTYEQYF.

V and J are TRBV7-8 and TRBJ1-4, with D possibly matching TRBD1 (5 bases). The CDR3 covers 16 residues. In germline, CDR1 is SGHVS, CDR2 FQNEAQ. Trimming took off 0 bases at V and 4 bases at J, with 12 bases between the two ends. CDR3 nucleotides: TGTGCCAGCAGCTTAGCGGGGGGAGGAGTTAATGAAAAACTGTTTTTT. This gives the protein CASSLAGGGVNEKLFF.

This chain connects TRBV2 to TRBJ2-5, with D uncertain. CDR3 length equals 15 residues. Trimming shortened V by 4 bases and J by 5 bases, and 17 bases separated the two germline ends. CDR1 is SNHLY, CDR2 FYNNEI, per germline. The CDR3 sequence is CASSGIDLEAETQYF. CDR3 DNA: TGTGCCAGCAGTGGAATCGACCTAGAGGCGGAGACCCAGTACTTC. Combining the CDR3 with reference TRBV2 and TRBJ2-5 gives the whole variable domain EPEVTQTPSHQVTQMGQEVILRCVPISNHLYFYWYRQILGQKVEFLVSFYNNEISEKSEIFDDQFSVERPDGSNFTLKIRSTKLEDSAMYFCASSGIDLEAETQYFGPGTRLLVL.

The CDR3 sequence is CASSDKGFEQFF. The CDR3 DNA reads TGTGCCAGCAGTGACAAGGGGTTTGAGCAGTTCTTC. The gene calls are TRBV2 and TRBJ2-1; D is perhaps TRBD1 (5 bases). The germline CDR1 and CDR2 sequences are SNHLY and FYNNEI. Trimming shortened V by 3 bases and J by 9 bases, and 9 bases separated the two germline ends. CDR3 length equals 12 residues.

The chain is built from TRBV29-1 and TRBJ2-3; 7 bases are a match to TRBD1. Germline V lookup: CDR1 SQVTM, CDR2 ANQGSEA. This CDR3 is 16 amino acids long. Trimming took 4 bases from V and 5 from J; bases not matched to a gene: 15. The CDR3, as DNA: TGCAGCGTTGCTCTCCGGAGGCAGGGGGTCCGAGATACGCAGTATTTT. The encoded protein is CSVALRRQGVRDTQYF.

The V call is TRBV29-1, the J call TRBJ2-4, with TRBD1 matching over 10 bases. The CDR3 spans 18 residues. V lost 7 bases, J lost 2 bases, and 17 bases stayed unmatched. In germline, CDR1 is SQVTM, CDR2 ANQGSEA. This CDR3 is CSARQGANLANPKNIQYF. The CDR3 DNA reads as TGCAGCGCTAGACAGGGGGCGAACTTGGCGAATCCCAAAAACATTCAGTACTTC.

As regards this clonotype: This may come from a read error, since a much larger clone is one base off. The V and J genes are TRBV5-1 and TRBJ2-1; TRBD1 agrees at 7 bases. CDR3 length: 14 residues. Unmatched junction bases numbered 2, after V lost 0 bases and J lost 5 bases. In germline, CDR1 is SGHRS, CDR2 YFSETQ. The chain's CDR3 is CASSLGDSHNEQFF. In nucleotides, the CDR3 is TGCGCCAGCAGCTTGGGGGACAGCCACAATGAGCAGTTCTTC.

This clonotype was seen just once. The chain employs TRBV28 and TRBJ2-5; 7 positions match TRBD2. The J call may be mistaken, given a closer DNA end match to TRBJ2-7. Germline V gene sequence: CDR1 MDHEN, CDR2 SYDVKM. CDR3 size: 16 residues. The CDR3: CASSHPLGLINYEQYF. The CDR3 DNA is TGTGCCAGCAGCCACCCGCTGGGACTAATAAACTACGAGCAGTACTTC.

This clonotype came up once. This sequence joins TRBV6-5 and TRBJ1-2, with 8 positions matching TRBD1. Germline lookup yields CDR1 MNHEY and CDR2 SVGAGI. The CDR3 spans 13 residues. V shed 6 bases and J 7 bases; nucleotides not matched to a gene: 7. For the CDR3, the DNA is TGTGCCAGCAGCCGACAGGGGACCGCTGGCTACACCTTC. This encodes CASSRQGTAGYTF.

This clonotype was found once. The chain carries TRBV21-1 and TRBJ1-6. TRBV21-1 is a pseudogene. The CDR3 runs to 16 residues. This chain's CDR3 is CASSKPESSYNSPLHF. The DNA of the CDR3 is TGTGCCAGCAGCAAACCGGAGAGCTCCTATAATTCACCCCTCCACTTT.

V is TRBV12-3 or TRBV12-4 and J is TRBJ2-1, with 8 bases identical to TRBD2. The V and J ends lost 4 bases and 9 bases, in that order; junction bases with no gene match: 8. There are 14 residues in the CDR3. CDR3 protein: CASSSGRAASEQFF. The CDR3 bases are TGTGCCAGCAGTTCCGGGAGGGCCGCGAGTGAGCAGTTCTTC.

In this sample, this clonotype turned up a few times. The chain links TRBV27 to TRBJ1-2, with D maybe TRBD1 (5 bases). With 4 bases removed from V and 5 bases from J, the gap between germline ends came to 11 bases. This CDR3 comprises 13 residues. Germline V gene data show CDR1 as MNHEY and CDR2 as SMNVEV (reference sequence). The CDR3 DNA follows: TGTGCCAGCAGTTGGCGAGGGGATTATGGCTACACCTTC. This translates into CASSWRGDYGYTF.

The gene calls are TRBV30 and TRBJ2-1; D is unclear. The CDR3 contains 14 residues. Germline CDR1 GTSNPN, CDR2 SVGIG (reference sequence). Trimming left V 4 bases short and J 2 bases short, with 12 bases between. CDR3 residues: CAWTVRGTYNEQFF. DNA of the CDR3: TGTGCCTGGACGGTTCGAGGTACCTACAATGAGCAGTTCTTC.

In the case of this clonotype: An end of the junction differs from the germline gene, which may be a read error. The rearrangement joins TRBV25-1 to TRBJ2-1; D gene ambiguous. The germline V gene has CDR1 MGHDK and CDR2 SYGVNS. The CDR3 has 13 amino acids. CDR3: CAGSESWGNEQFF. Here the CDR3 DNA reads TGTGCCGGCAGTGAATCCTGGGGCAATGAGCAGTTCTTC.

The chain couples TRBV25-1 to TRBJ2-5, with D perhaps matching TRBD1 (6 bases). Germline V lookup: CDR1 MGHDK, CDR2 SYGVNS. Trimming took off 3 bases at V and 1 base at J, with 15 bases between the two ends. The CDR3 totals 16 residues. CDR3 nucleotide sequence: TGTGCCAGCAGTGAGCCCTCACAGGGACCCCAAGAGACCCAGTACTTC. Protein: CASSEPSQGPQETQYF.

This clonotype appeared a few times. The chain couples TRBV7-6 to TRBJ2-4; the match to TRBD1 covers 8 bases. J gave up 1 base and V 5 bases, and 7 bases lay outside the gene matches. Germline V lookup: CDR1 SGHVS, CDR2 FNYEAQ. The CDR3 is made up of 16 amino acids. For the CDR3, the DNA is TGTGCCAGCAGCCTAGGGACAGGATCCGCCAAAAACATTCAGTACTTC. This translates into CASSLGTGSAKNIQYF.

The rearrangement joins TRBV6-5 to TRBJ2-3, with D possibly matching TRBD1 (5 bases). Per the germline V gene, CDR1 is MNHEY and CDR2 is SVGAGI. Trimming shortened V by 4 bases and J by 4 bases, and 18 bases separated the two germline ends. The CDR3 runs to 16 residues. The CDR3 here is CASSLSTGRSADTQYF. As DNA, the CDR3 is TGTGCCAGCAGTTTAAGCACAGGCAGAAGCGCAGATACGCAGTATTTT.

The V call is TRBV6-6, the J call TRBJ2-5; no reliable D call. Per the germline V gene, CDR1 is MNHNY and CDR2 is SVGAGI (reference sequence). V was cut by 0 bases and J by 5 bases, with 10 bases left in between. The CDR3 extends over 14 amino acids. CDR3 DNA: TGTGCCAGCAGTTACTCGTCCGCACCGGAGACCCAGTACTTC. This codes for CASSYSSAPETQYF.

The chain carries TRBV6-1 and TRBJ2-5, with 8 bases that match TRBD1. This CDR3 is built from 14 residues. The ends lost 6 bases at V and 4 bases at J; junction bases unmatched: 7. Germline values: CDR1 MNHNS, CDR2 SASEGT. In nucleotides, the CDR3 is TGTGCCAGCAGCAAAAGGACAGGGATAGAGACCCAGTACTTC. It specifies CASSKRTGIETQYF.

The V call is TRBV20-1, the J call TRBJ1-5; 12 bases fit TRBD1. The length of the CDR3 is 14 residues. Trimming removed 5 bases from V and 6 bases from J; junction bases left unmatched: 5. In germline, CDR1 is DFQATT, CDR2 SNEGSKA (reference sequence). This CDR3 is CSAWGQGAGQPQHF. The CDR3 region has the DNA TGCAGTGCTTGGGGACAGGGGGCTGGTCAGCCCCAGCATTTT.

The chain carries TRBV9 and TRBJ2-1; D gene uncertain. CDR1 SGDLS and CDR2 YYNGEE come from the germline V gene. Between the trimmed V and J ends, which lost 4 bases and 6 bases, there was a span of 8 bases. There are 12 residues in the CDR3. The CDR3 protein is CASSFRFNEQFF. The CDR3 DNA is TGTGCCAGCAGCTTCCGGTTCAATGAGCAGTTCTTC.

This clonotype was seen only a few times. This sequence joins TRBV5-1 and TRBJ2-5; a possible D gene is TRBD1 (6 bases). The CDR3 contains 13 residues. V dropped 4 bases and J dropped 5 bases, with 12 bases sitting between them. Per the germline V gene, CDR1 is SGHRS and CDR2 is YFSETQ. The CDR3 DNA reads TGCGCCAGCAGCGTACAGGGATCGGAGACCCAGTACTTC. Amino acid sequence: CASSVQGSETQYF. The full variable domain, its missing parts supplied by reference TRBV5-1 and TRBJ2-5, is KAGVTQTPRYLIKTRGQQVTLSCSPISGHRSVSWYQQTPGQGLQFLFEYFSETQRNKGNFPGRFSGRQFSNSRSEMNVSTLELGDSALYLCASSVQGSETQYFGPGTRLLVL.

The gene calls are TRBV3-1 and TRBJ2-2; tentative D call: TRBD2 (6 bases). Deletions cut 1 base from V and 6 bases from J, with 12 bases between. Germline V gene sequence: CDR1 LGHDT, CDR2 YNNKEL (reference sequence). The CDR3 spans 15 residues. The CDR3 DNA follows: TGTGCCAGCAGCCAAGTCCTAGGAGGGGCCGGGGAGCTGTTTTTT. Translation gives CASSQVLGGAGELFF.

This clonotype was picked up a small number of times. The CDR3 loop is CASSDSADRGTYEQYF. Here the CDR3 DNA reads TGTGCCAGCAGTGACTCGGCAGACAGGGGTACCTACGAGCAGTACTTC. The chain has TRBV6-4 and TRBJ2-7, with 8 bases lining up with TRBD1. Germline loops: CDR1 MRHNA, CDR2 SNTAGT. The length of the CDR3 is 16 residues. With V trimmed by 0 bases and J by 2 bases, 6 bases remained unmatched.

The V call is TRBV7-2, the J call TRBJ2-7; D gene ambiguous. The CDR3 is 13 residues long. V lost 4 bases and J 6 bases, leaving 13 bases between the germline ends. Germline CDR1 SGHTA, CDR2 FQGNSA. DNA of the CDR3: TGTGCCAGCAGCTCGTCCGGGCCGGGCGAGCAGTACTTC. Encoded protein: CASSSSGPGEQYF.